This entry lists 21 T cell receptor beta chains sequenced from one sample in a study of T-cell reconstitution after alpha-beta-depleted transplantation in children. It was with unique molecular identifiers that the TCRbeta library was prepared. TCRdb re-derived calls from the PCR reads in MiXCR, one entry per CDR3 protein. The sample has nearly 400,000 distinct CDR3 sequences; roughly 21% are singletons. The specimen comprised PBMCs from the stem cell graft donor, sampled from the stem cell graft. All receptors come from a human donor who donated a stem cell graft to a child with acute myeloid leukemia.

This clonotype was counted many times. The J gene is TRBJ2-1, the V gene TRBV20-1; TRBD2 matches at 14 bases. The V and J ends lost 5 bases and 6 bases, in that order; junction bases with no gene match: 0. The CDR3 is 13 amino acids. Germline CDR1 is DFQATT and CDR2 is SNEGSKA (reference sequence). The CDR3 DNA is TGCAGTGCTGGGACTAGCGGGAGCAATGAGCAGTTCTTC. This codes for CSAGTSGSNEQFF.

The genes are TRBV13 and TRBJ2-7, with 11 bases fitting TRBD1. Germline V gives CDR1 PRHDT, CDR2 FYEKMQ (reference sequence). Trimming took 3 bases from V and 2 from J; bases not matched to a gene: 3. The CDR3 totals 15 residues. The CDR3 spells CASSFRTGGTYEQYF. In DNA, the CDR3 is TGTGCCAGCAGCTTCCGGACAGGGGGCACCTACGAGCAGTACTTC.

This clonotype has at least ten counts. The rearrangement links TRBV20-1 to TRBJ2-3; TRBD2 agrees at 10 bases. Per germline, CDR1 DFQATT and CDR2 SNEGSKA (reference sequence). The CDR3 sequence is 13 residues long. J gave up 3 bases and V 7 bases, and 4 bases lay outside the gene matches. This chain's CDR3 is CSGASGRTDTQYF. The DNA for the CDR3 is TGCAGTGGAGCTAGCGGGAGAACAGATACGCAGTATTTT.

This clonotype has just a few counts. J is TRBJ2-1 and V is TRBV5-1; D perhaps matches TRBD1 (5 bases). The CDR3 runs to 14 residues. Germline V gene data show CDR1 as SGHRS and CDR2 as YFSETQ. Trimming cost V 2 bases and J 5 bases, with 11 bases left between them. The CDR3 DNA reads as TGCGCCAGCAGCTTTGGCAGGACAAACAATGAGCAGTTCTTC. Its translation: CASSFGRTNNEQFF.

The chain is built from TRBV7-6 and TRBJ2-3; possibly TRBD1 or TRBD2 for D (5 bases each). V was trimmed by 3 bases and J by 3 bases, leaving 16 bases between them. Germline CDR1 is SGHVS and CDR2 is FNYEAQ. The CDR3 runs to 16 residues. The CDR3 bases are TGTGCCAGCAGCTTCACCGGGACCCTAGGAACAGATACGCAGTATTTT. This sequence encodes CASSFTGTLGTDTQYF.

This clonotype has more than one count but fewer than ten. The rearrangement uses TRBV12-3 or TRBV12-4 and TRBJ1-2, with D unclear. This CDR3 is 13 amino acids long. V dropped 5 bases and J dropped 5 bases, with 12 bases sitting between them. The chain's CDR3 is CASSQALGYGYTF. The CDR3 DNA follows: TGTGCCAGCAGTCAGGCCTTGGGGTATGGCTACACCTTC.

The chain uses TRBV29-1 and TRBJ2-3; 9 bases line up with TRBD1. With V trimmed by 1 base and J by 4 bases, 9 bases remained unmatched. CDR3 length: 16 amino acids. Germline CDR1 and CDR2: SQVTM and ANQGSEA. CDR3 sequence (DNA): TGCAGCGTTGAAGGGGGGGAGGACAGGGGCCCAGATACGCAGTATTTT. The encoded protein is CSVEGGEDRGPDTQYF.

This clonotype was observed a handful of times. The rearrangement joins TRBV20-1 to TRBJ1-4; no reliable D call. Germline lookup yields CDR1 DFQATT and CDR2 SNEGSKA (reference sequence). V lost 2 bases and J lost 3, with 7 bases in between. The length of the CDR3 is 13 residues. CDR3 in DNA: TGCAGTGCTAGACCGGACCCTAATGAAAAACTGTTTTTT. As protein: CSARPDPNEKLFF.

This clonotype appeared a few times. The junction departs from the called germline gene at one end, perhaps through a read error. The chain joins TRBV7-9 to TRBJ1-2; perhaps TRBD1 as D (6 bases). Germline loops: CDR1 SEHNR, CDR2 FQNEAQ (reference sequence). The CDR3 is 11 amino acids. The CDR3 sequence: CASSLEDRTSF. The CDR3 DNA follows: TGTGCCAGCAGCTTAGAAGACAGGACCTCCTTC. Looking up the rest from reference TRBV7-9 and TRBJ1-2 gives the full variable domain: DTGVSQNPRHKITKRGQNVTFRCDPISEHNRLYWYRQTLGQGPEFLTYFQNEAQLEKSRLLSDRFSAERPKGSFSTLEIQRTEQGDSAMYLCASSLEDRTSFGSGTRLTVV.

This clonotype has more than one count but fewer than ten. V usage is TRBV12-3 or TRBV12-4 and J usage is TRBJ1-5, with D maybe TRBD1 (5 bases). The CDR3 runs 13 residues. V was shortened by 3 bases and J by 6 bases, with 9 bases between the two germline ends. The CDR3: CASSLRGSQPQHF. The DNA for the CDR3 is TGTGCCAGCAGTTTGCGGGGCTCTCAGCCCCAGCATTTT.

DNA for the CDR3: TGTGCCAGCAGCCAACAGGGGTTCGGAGAGACCCAGTACTTC. It yields the protein CASSQQGFGETQYF. The V and J genes are TRBV3-1 and TRBJ2-5; perhaps TRBD1 as D (6 bases). This CDR3 has 14 amino acids. CDR1 LGHDT and CDR2 YNNKEL come from the germline V gene (reference sequence). The ends were cut back, 2 bases at V and 4 bases at J, with 11 bases in the middle.

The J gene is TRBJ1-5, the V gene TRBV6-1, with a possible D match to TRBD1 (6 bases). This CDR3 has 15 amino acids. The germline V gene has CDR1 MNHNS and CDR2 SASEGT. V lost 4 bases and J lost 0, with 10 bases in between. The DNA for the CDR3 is TGTGCCAGCAGTGTAATACAGGGTAGCAATCAGCCCCAGCATTTT. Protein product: CASSVIQGSNQPQHF.

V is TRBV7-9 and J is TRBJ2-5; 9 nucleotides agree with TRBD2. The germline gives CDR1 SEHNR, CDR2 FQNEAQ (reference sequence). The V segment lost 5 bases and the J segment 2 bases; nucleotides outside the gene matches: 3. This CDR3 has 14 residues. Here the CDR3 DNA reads TGTGCCAGCAGCGACGGACTAGCGCAAGAGACCCAGTACTTC. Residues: CASSDGLAQETQYF.

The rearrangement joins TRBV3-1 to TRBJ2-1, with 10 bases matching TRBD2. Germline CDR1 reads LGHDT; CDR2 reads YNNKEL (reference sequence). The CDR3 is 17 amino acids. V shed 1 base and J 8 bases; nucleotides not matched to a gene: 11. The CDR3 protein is CASSQGTLAGVFDEQFF. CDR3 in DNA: TGTGCCAGCAGCCAAGGGACCCTAGCGGGAGTGTTTGATGAGCAGTTCTTC.

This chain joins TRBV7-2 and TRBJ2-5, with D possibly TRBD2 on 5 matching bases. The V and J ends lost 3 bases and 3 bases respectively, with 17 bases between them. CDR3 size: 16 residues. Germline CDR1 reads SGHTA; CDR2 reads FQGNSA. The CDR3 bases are TGTGCCAGCAGCTTCGTATCCAAGCGGAAGAAAGAGACCCAGTACTTC. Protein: CASSFVSKRKKETQYF.

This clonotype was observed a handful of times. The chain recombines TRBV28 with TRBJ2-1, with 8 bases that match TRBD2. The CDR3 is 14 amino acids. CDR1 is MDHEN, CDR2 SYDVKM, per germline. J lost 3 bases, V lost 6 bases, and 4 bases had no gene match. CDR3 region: CASRDSGNYNEQFF. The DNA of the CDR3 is TGTGCCAGCAGAGATAGCGGGAACTACAATGAGCAGTTCTTC.

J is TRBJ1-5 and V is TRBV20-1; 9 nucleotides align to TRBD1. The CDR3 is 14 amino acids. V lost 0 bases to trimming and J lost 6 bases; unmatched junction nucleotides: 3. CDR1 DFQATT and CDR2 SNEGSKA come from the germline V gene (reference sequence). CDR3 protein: CSAREDRGSQPQHF. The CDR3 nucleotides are TGCAGTGCTAGAGAAGACAGGGGGAGTCAGCCCCAGCATTTT.

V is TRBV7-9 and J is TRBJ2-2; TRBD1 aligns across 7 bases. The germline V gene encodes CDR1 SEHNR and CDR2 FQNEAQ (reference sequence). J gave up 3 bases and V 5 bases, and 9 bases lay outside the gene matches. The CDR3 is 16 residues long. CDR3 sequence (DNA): TGTGCCAGCAGCGTCTCACAGGGGCACCACACCGGGGAGCTGTTTTTT. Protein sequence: CASSVSQGHHTGELFF.

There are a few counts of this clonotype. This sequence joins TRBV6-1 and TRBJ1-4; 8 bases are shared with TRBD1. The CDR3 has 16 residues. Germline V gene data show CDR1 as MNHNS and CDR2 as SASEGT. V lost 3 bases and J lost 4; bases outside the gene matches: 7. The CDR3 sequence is CASSEEPGQVNEKLFF. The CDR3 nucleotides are TGTGCCAGCAGTGAGGAACCGGGACAGGTTAATGAAAAACTGTTTTTT.

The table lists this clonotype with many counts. The CDR3 region has the DNA TGCAGCGTTAACAGGGCAGACAATGAGCAGTTCTTC. Translated: CSVNRADNEQFF. This rearrangement joins TRBV29-1 to TRBJ2-1; D is possibly TRBD1 (6 bases). CDR1 is SQVTM, CDR2 ANQGSEA, per germline. Between the trimmed V and J ends, which lost 5 bases and 5 bases, there was a span of 10 bases. The CDR3 contains 12 residues.

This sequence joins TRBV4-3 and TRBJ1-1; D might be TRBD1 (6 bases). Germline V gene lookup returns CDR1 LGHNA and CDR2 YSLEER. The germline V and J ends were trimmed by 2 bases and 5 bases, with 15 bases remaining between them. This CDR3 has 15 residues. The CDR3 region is CASSQYDRRGTEAFF. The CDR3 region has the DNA TGCGCCAGCAGCCAATATGACAGGAGAGGGACTGAAGCTTTCTTT.